A selection of T cell receptor beta chains follows, all from one sample in a study of beta chain features in type 1 diabetes. Assay used: immunoSEQ multiplex PCR; TCRdb lists only in-frame clones, some missing. Of 160,000 or so clones listed, 63% are singletons. Sequencing input: naive CD4+ T cells from blood. The receptor source for this set is a man aged 25 to 45 with type 1 diabetes. Each CDR3 is given with its conserved first and last residue. D genes are given only for firm matches. Part of the rows lack a size; the others show once, few, many or a class for expanded clones.

>.|TRBJ2-6|TRBV7-9|.
CASSLWALEPGANVLTF
TGTGCCAGCAGCTTATGGGCCCTGGAGCCTGGGGCCAACGTCCTGACTTTC
>.|TRBJ1-1|TRBV30|.
CAWRVGQAAFF
TGTGCCTGGAGGGTTGGGCAGGCGGCTTTCTTT
>.|TRBJ1-1|TRBV7-2|.
CASSSYRELNTEAFF
TGTGCCAGCAGCTCCTACAGGGAGTTGAACACTGAAGCTTTCTTT
>.|TRBJ2-1|TRBV5-1|.
CASSLGGSNEQFF
TGCGCCAGCAGCTTGGGAGGGAGCAATGAGCAGTTCTTC
>.|TRBJ2-7|TRBV7-9|few
CASSWGKGPSYEQYF
TGTGCCAGCAGCTGGGGGAAGGGACCCTCCTACGAGCAGTACTTC
>.|TRBJ1-2|TRBV29-1|few
CSVESTDGGYGYTF
TGCAGCGTTGAATCCACGGACGGCGGCTATGGCTACACCTTC
>TRBD1|TRBJ2-4|TRBV7-9|.
CASSRTTGGRNIQYF
TGTGCCAGCAGCCGGACGACAGGGGGACGAAACATTCAGTACTTC
>TRBD1|TRBJ1-4|TRBV4-1|.
CASSQADRAGVELFF
TGCGCCAGCAGCCAAGCAGACAGGGCGGGGGTAGAACTGTTTTTT
>.|TRBJ2-5|TRBV10-3|.
CAISSQETQYF
TGTGCCATCAGCTCTCAAGAGACCCAGTACTTC
>.|TRBJ2-5|TRBV25-1|.
CASSEFMGETQYF
TGTGCCAGCAGTGAATTTATGGGAGAGACCCAGTACTTC
>.|TRBJ2-2|TRBV30|few
CAASTGTTGELFF
TGTGCGGCCTCTACAGGGACAACCGGGGAGCTGTTTTTT
>.|TRBJ2-5|TRBV28|.
CASSSGGSQETQYF
TGTGCCAGCAGTTCAGGGGGGTCGCAAGAGACCCAGTACTTC
>.|TRBJ1-5|TRBV5-6|.
CASSPGMSLPQHF
TGTGCCAGCAGCCCTGGGATGTCTCTACCCCAGCATTTT
>.|TRBJ2-2|TRBV7-2|.
CASSFGVTGELFF
TGTGCCAGCAGCTTTGGGGTAACCGGGGAGCTGTTTTTT
>.|TRBJ2-1|TRBV9|once
CASSALGAPNNEQFF
TGTGCCAGCAGCGCCCTCGGCGCCCCGAACAATGAGCAGTTCTTC
>.|TRBJ1-5|TRBV25-1|.
CASSESGGSGNQPQHF
TGTGCCAGCAGTGAATCAGGCGGCTCAGGCAATCAGCCCCAGCATTTT
>.|TRBJ2-6|TRBV7-8|.
CASVTRSGANVLTF
TGTGCCAGCGTTACGAGGTCTGGGGCCAACGTCCTGACTTTC
>.|TRBJ2-6|TRBV7-9|.
CASSGIQRTGANVLTF
TGTGCCAGCAGCGGCATCCAGAGAACTGGGGCCAACGTCCTGACTTTC
>TRBD1|TRBJ1-3|TRBV29-1|few
CSVGETGFGNTIYF
TGCAGCGTTGGAGAGACAGGGTTTGGAAACACCATATATTTT
>.|TRBJ2-6|TRBV29-1|.
CSAQDSFTSSGANVLTF
TGCAGCGCCCAGGACAGCTTCACTAGCTCTGGGGCCAACGTCCTGACTTTC
>.|TRBJ2-7|TRBV21-1|.
CACAFRRGYEQYF
TGTGCCTGCGCGTTTAGGCGGGGCTACGAGCAGTACTTC
>.|TRBJ2-5|TRBV7-2|few
CASSLTHTEETQYF
TGTGCCAGCAGCTTAACTCACACCGAAGAGACCCAGTACTTC
>.|TRBJ2-3|TRBV6-5|.
CASSFNQGDTQYF
TGTGCCAGCAGTTTCAATCAGGGGGATACGCAGTATTTT
>.|TRBJ1-2|TRBV29-1|.
CSVEGGYTF
TGCAGCGTTGAAGGGGGCTACACCTTC
>.|TRBJ1-1|TRBV10-1|.
CASQDRENTEAFF
TGCGCCAGCCAGGACAGAGAGAATACTGAAGCTTTCTTT
>.|TRBJ1-1|TRBV14|.
CASSHLGHVTEAFF
TGTGCCAGCAGCCATCTCGGCCACGTCACTGAAGCTTTCTTT
>TRBD1|TRBJ2-6|TRBV4-3|.
CASSETGTGVAGANVLTF
TGCGCCAGCAGCGAAACCGGGACAGGGGTTGCTGGGGCCAACGTCCTGACTTTC
>.|TRBJ2-4|TRBV6-6|.
CASSYSEGWRNIQYF
TGTGCCAGCAGTTACTCGGAGGGGTGGAGAAACATTCAGTACTTC
>.|TRBJ2-3|TRBV7-9|.
CASSGPGLITDTQYF
TGTGCCAGCAGCGGGCCGGGCTTAATTACAGATACGCAGTATTTT